This T cell receptor beta chain derives from a study of blood T cell repertoires in COVID-19. Study summary: The samples span acute and convalescent COVID-19 from the United States, Italy and Spain. Sources were T cells, B-cell-depleted T cells, or PBMCs; the material itself was cDNA or gDNA.

Clones were read by immunoSEQ multiplex PCR, and TCRdb kept only the in-frame ones, dropping some. The repertoire holds about 160,000 clones, with approximately 81% as singletons. Germline values: CDR1 SGDLS, CDR2 YYNGEE. The CDR3 runs to 16 residues. Trimming cost V 2 bases and J 5 bases; bases outside gene matches: 10. V is TRBV9 and J is TRBJ2-5; TRBD1 matches 9 bases. What was sequenced was peripheral blood. The TCR sequence derives from a man between 35 and 55 years old with acute or convalescent COVID-19. In nucleotides, the CDR3 is TGTGCCAGCAGCGTTCTTGGGACAGGGTTTTTCGAGACCCAGTACTTC. It encodes CASSVLGTGFFETQYF.